This TCR beta chain was obtained from a study of cytomegalovirus exposure and HLA in healthy donors. Study summary: The use of the same platform for the roughly 130 validation repertoires and the approximately 730 first-cohort repertoires was reported by a later analysis.

TCRdb's copy holds only in-frame clones and misses some; the assay was immunoSEQ multiplex PCR. The sample has roughly 100,000 clones, about 85% seen once. The clonotype comes from a woman under 30 in good health and CMV-seropositive. The sequenced material came from PBMCs.

The CDR3 protein is CASSSTGTNTGELFF. The CDR3 DNA is TGTGCCAGCAGCTCGACAGGAACGAACACCGGGGAGCTGTTTTTT. The V call is TRBV11-3, the J call TRBJ2-2; D possibly corresponds to TRBD1 (6 bases). The CDR3 extends over 15 amino acids. Germline V gene data show CDR1 as SGHNT and CDR2 as YENEEA. Trimming shortened V by 4 bases and J by 0 bases, and 9 bases separated the two germline ends.